Sequencing of this T cell receptor beta chain was carried out in a study of T cell repertoires in cytomegalovirus infection. MiXCR, run by TCRdb on the reads, gives a single entry per CDR3 protein. This sample has around 900,000 distinct CDR3 sequences; around 31% occur once, and the top ten carry roughly an eighth. Study-level results: The ex vivo response showed dominance by HLA-C-restricted CMV-specific TCR beta clonotypes.

This clonotype was seen repeatedly, ten times or more. The target antigen is unknown. The sample was cultured CD8+ T cells from PBMCs, taken from culture after CMV antigen stimulation. The sequence was obtained from a human donor in good health (CMV status not recorded). Some clones in this sample may be carry-over from other donors' samples.

The CDR3 nucleotides read TGTGCCAGCAGCAACAAAGTCGGCGGGTTTGAAGCTTTCTTT. Translating it yields CASSNKVGGFEAFF. The rearrangement uses TRBV7-2 and TRBJ1-1; no clear D. CDR1 and CDR2 (germline): SGHTA, FQGNSA. V lost 5 bases and J 7 bases, leaving 17 bases between the germline ends. This CDR3 region has 14 residues.